The sequence of this TCR beta chain was determined in a study of blood T cell repertoires in COVID-19. Trimming pared 1 base from V and 1 base from J, leaving 7 bases between. In germline, CDR1 is SGHRS, CDR2 YFSETQ. This CDR3 has 14 residues. Recruitment covered about 25 US areas and drew participants whose ages spanned about 18 to 89 years. Either two negative PCRs, clearance, or symptom resolution qualified Cohort 3 donors as recovered. Generated by immunoSEQ multiplex PCR, the TCRdb table keeps only in-frame clones and is missing some. This table has about 160,000 clones, 70% to 90% appearing once. As regards this clone: Other DNA sequences from this sample encode an identical CDR3 as well.

Sequencing was performed on PBMCs or T cells enriched from blood (not recorded which). The chain employs TRBV5-1 and TRBJ2-3, with a possible D match to TRBD2 (5 bases). This clonotype was sampled from a man aged 40-49 years who had recovered from COVID-19. For the CDR3, the DNA is TGCGCCAGCAGCTTGTCAGCGGGCACAGATACGCAGTATTTT. This sequence encodes CASSLSAGTDTQYF.